Presented here are 5 T cell receptor beta chains from one specimen sequenced in a study of T cells in Graves' hyperthyroidism and ophthalmopathy (dated by TCRdb to between 2019 and 2020). The library was produced with multiplex PCR. TCRdb lists the instrument as Illumina HiSeq 2000. The TCR beta CDR3 regions were amplified from the RNA transcripts. For the first round of RT-PCR on the TCR CDR3, the HTBI primer set was used together with the Qiagen OneStep RT-PCR kit. TCRdb trimmed the raw reads at Q25, called clones with MiXCR and kept productive beta chains. Each record represents a unique CDR3 protein, reported with the most common genes and DNA among its rows. In all, the sample holds fewer than 450,000 distinct CDR3 sequences, and around 15% of those were seen once. Of the sample, roughly a fifth is held by the ten largest clones. The sequenced material came from blood. Receptors were obtained from a woman aged 60-75 years with Graves' ophthalmopathy.

J is TRBJ2-1 and V is TRBV30; TRBD1 is a possible D gene (5 bases). CDR1 and CDR2 (germline): GTSNPN, SVGIG (reference sequence). The V gene lost 2 bases and the J gene lost 1 base, with 12 bases spanning the gap. The CDR3 sequence is 15 residues long. CDR3 sequence (DNA): TGTGCCTGGAGTATGGCAGGGCATTCCTACAATGAGCAGTTCTTC. The encoded protein is CAWSMAGHSYNEQFF.

This clonotype appeared once. This chain connects TRBV6-5 to TRBJ2-7; D gene ambiguous. CDR1 and CDR2 (germline): MNHEY, SVGAGI. V was shortened by 0 bases and J by 0 bases, with 9 bases between the two germline ends. The CDR3 consists of 15 residues. The CDR3 protein is CASSYSGRSSYEQYF. CDR3 DNA: TGTGCCAGCAGTTACTCCGGCAGGAGCTCCTACGAGCAGTACTTC.

This clonotype was recorded at least ten times. The rearrangement joins TRBV18 to TRBJ2-5; 10 bases align to TRBD2. V shed 4 bases, J shed 5 bases, and the junction held 4 bases outside the gene matches. This CDR3 region has 14 residues. CDR1 is KGHSH, CDR2 LQKENI, per germline. The CDR3 spells CASSRSSGSETQYF. The CDR3 DNA is TGTGCCAGCTCACGGTCTAGCGGGAGTGAGACCCAGTACTTC.

This clonotype showed up many times. The gene calls are TRBV20-1 and TRBJ1-5; a weak D match, TRBD1 (5 bases). This CDR3 comprises 15 residues. With 3 bases removed from V and 1 base from J, the gap between germline ends came to 13 bases. The germline gives CDR1 DFQATT, CDR2 SNEGSKA (reference sequence). The CDR3 DNA sequence: TGCAGTGCTAGGGTCGGGCAGGGAAGCAATCAGCCCCAGCATTTT. This encodes CSARVGQGSNQPQHF.

This clonotype was observed at least ten times. The chain joins TRBV28 to TRBJ2-2, with 9 positions matching TRBD2. From germline, CDR1 is MDHEN and CDR2 SYDVKM. The CDR3 totals 17 residues. V lost 4 bases to trimming and J lost 3 bases; unmatched junction nucleotides: 9. Written as DNA, the CDR3 is TGTGCCAGCAGTTGGCCCCGGGCTAGCGGGGACACCGGGGAGCTGTTTTTT. Protein product: CASSWPRASGDTGELFF.